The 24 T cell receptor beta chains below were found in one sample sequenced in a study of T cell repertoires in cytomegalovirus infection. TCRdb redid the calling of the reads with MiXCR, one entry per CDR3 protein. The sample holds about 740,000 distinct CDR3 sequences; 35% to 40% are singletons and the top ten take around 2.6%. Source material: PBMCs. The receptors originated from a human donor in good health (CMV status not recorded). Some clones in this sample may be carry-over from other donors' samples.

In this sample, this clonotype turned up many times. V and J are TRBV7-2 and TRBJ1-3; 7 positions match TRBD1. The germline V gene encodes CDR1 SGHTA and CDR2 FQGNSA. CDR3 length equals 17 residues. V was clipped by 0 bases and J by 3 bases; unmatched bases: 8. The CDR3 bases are TGTGCCAGCAGCTTAGCTGCTTTACAGGGGTATGGAAACACCATATATTTT. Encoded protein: CASSLAALQGYGNTIYF.

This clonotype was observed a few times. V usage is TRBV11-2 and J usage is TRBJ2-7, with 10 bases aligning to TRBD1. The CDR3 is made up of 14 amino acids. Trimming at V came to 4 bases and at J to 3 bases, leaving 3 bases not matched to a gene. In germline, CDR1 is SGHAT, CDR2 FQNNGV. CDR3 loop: CASSWDRGVYEQYF. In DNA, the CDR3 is TGTGCCAGCAGCTGGGACAGGGGCGTCTACGAGCAGTACTTC.

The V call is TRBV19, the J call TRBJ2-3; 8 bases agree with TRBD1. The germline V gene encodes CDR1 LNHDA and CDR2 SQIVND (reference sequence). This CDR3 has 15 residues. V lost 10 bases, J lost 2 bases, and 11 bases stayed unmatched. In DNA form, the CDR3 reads TGTGCCACCGCGCCGAGGACAGGGAACACAGATACGCAGTATTTT. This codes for CATAPRTGNTDTQYF.

This chain's CDR3 is CASGDRVSDTQYF. DNA of the CDR3: TGTGCCAGCGGAGATAGGGTCTCAGATACGCAGTATTTT. The chain employs TRBV6-5 and TRBJ2-3; the D is unclear. Germline V gene lookup returns CDR1 MNHEY and CDR2 SVGAGI. The CDR3 length is 13 residues. Trimming took 8 bases from V and 4 from J, leaving 13 bases between them.

This CDR3 is CASSLRVVTWDVGYTF. Here the CDR3 DNA reads TGTGCCAGCAGCTTAAGGGTAGTCACATGGGATGTTGGCTACACCTTC. This chain joins TRBV7-2 and TRBJ1-2, with D hard to call. Between the trimmed V and J ends, which lost 2 bases and 7 bases, there was a span of 20 bases. This CDR3 has 16 amino acids. CDR1 and CDR2 from the germline V gene are SGHTA and FQGNSA.

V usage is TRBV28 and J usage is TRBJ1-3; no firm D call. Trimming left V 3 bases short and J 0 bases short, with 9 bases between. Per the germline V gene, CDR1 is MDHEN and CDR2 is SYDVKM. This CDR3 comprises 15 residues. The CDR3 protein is CASSFVTGSGNTIYF. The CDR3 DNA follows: TGTGCCAGCAGTTTTGTAACGGGCTCTGGAAACACCATATATTTT.

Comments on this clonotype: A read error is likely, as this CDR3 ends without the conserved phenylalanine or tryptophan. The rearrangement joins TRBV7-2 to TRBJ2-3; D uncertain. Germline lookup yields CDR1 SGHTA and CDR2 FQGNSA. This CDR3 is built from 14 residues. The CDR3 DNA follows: TGTGCCAGCAGCCCTGGACCGATCACAGAGACGCAGTATTGT. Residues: CASSPGPITETQYC.

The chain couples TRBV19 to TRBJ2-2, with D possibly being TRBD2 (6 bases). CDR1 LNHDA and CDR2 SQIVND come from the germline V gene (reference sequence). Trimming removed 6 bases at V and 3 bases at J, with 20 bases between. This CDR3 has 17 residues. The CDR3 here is CASSGDPASAYTGELFF. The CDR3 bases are TGTGCCAGTAGCGGTGACCCCGCTAGCGCGTACACCGGGGAGCTGTTTTTT.

CDR3 coding DNA: TGTGCCAGCAGTCATGGCCGGGATAACTCCTACAATGAGCAGTTCTTC. Its translation: CASSHGRDNSYNEQFF. This chain uses TRBV7-9 with TRBJ2-1; D perhaps matches TRBD2 (5 bases). The ends were cut back, 6 bases at V and 0 bases at J, with 15 bases in the middle. The CDR3 runs to 16 residues. Germline V gene data show CDR1 as SEHNR and CDR2 as FQNEAQ (reference sequence).

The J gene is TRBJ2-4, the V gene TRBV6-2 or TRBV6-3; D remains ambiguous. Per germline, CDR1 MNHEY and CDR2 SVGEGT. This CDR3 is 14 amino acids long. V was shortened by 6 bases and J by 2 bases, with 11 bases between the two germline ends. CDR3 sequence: CASRAPETKNIQYF. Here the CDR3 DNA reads TGTGCCAGCAGAGCCCCCGAAACCAAAAACATTCAGTACTTC.

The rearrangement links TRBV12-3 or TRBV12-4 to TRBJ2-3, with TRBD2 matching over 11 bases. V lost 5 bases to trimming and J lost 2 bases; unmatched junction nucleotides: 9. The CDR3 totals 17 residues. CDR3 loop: CASSAALAGGYTDTQYF. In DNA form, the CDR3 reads TGTGCCAGCAGTGCAGCTCTAGCGGGGGGCTACACAGATACGCAGTATTTT.

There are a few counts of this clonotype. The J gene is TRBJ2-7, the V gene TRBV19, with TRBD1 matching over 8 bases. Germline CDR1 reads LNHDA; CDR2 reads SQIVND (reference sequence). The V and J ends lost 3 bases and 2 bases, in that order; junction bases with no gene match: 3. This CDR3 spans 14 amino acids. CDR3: CASSMDREPYEQYF. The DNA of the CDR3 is TGTGCCAGTAGTATGGACAGGGAACCCTACGAGCAGTACTTC. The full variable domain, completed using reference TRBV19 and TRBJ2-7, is DGGITQSPKYLFRKEGQNVTLSCEQNLNHDAMYWYRQDPGQGLRLIYYSQIVNDFQKGDIAEGYSVSREKKESFPLTVTSAQKNPTAFYLCASSMDREPYEQYFGPGTRLTVT.

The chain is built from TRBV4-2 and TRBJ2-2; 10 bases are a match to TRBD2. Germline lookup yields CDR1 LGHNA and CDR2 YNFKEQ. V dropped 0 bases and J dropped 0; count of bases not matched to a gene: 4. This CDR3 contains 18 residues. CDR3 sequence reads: CASSQDPAGGANTGELFF. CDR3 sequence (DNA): TGTGCCAGCAGCCAAGATCCAGCGGGGGGGGCGAACACCGGGGAGCTGTTTTTT.

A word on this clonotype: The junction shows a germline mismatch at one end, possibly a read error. The CDR3 here is CDSTNPRYSNYEQYF. In DNA, the CDR3 is TGTGACAGCACTAACCCACGGTACAGTAACTACGAGCAGTACTTC. The chain couples TRBV28 to TRBJ2-7, with D uncertain. Germline-derived CDR1 and CDR2 are MDHEN and SYDVKM. The CDR3 is 15 amino acids. The variable domain in full, with the rest retrieved from reference TRBV28 and TRBJ2-7, is DVKVTQSSRYLVKRTGEKVFLECVQDMDHENMFWYRQDPGLGLRLIYFSYDVKMKEKGDIPEGYSVSREKKERFSLILESASTNQTSMYLCDSTNPRYSNYEQYFGPGTRLTVT.

The chain's CDR3 is CASRIAGSPEQYF. DNA of the CDR3: TGTGCCAGCAGAATCGCCGGGTCACCCGAGCAGTACTTC. This chain joins TRBV27 and TRBJ2-7; no clear D. Trimming left V 6 bases short and J 6 bases short, with 15 bases between. Per the germline V gene, CDR1 is MNHEY and CDR2 is SMNVEV (reference sequence). The CDR3 has 13 amino acids.

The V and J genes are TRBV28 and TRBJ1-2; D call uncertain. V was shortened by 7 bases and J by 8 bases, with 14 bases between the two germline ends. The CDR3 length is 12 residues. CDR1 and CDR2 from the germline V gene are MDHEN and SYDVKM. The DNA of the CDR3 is TGTGCCAGCACCACGTCCCCAGGCGGCTACACCTTC. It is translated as CASTTSPGGYTF.

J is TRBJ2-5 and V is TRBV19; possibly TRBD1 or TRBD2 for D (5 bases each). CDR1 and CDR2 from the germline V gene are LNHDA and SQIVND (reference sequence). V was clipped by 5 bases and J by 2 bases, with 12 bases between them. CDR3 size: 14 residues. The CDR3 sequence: CASSGGARQETQYF. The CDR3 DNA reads TGTGCCAGTAGTGGGGGAGCGCGACAAGAGACCCAGTACTTC.

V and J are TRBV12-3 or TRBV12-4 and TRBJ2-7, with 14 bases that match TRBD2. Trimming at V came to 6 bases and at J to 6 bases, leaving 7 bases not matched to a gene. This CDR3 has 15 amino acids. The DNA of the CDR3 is TGTGCCAGCAGGCCGGGACTAGCGGGAGTCGGCGAGCAGTACTTC. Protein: CASRPGLAGVGEQYF.

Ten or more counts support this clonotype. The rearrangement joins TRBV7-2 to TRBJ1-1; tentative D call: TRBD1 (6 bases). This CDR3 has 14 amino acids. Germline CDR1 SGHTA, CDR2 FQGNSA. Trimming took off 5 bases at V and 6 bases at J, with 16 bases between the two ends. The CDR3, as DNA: TGTGCCAGCAGCCCGGGGGCGGGTTCCGCTGAAGCTTTCTTT. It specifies CASSPGAGSAEAFF.

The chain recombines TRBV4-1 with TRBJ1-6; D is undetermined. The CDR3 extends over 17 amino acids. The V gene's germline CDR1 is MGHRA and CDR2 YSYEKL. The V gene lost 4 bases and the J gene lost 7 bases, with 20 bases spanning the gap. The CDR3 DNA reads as TGCGCCAGCAGCCTTAGGTTAGACATCTCGAGGAATTCACCCCTCCACTTT. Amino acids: CASSLRLDISRNSPLHF.

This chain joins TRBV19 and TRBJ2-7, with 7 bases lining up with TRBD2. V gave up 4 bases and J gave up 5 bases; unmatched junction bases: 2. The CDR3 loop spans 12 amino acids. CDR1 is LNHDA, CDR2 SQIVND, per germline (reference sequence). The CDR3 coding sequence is TGTGCCAGTAGTAGCGGGAGCCACGAGCAGTACTTC. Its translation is CASSSGSHEQYF.

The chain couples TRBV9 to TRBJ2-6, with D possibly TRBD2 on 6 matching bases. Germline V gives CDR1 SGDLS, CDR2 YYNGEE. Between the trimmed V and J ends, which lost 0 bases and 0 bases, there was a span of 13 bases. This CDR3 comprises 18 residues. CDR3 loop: CASSVDFMGGSGANVLTF. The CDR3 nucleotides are TGTGCCAGCAGCGTAGATTTTATGGGGGGCTCTGGGGCCAACGTCCTGACTTTC.

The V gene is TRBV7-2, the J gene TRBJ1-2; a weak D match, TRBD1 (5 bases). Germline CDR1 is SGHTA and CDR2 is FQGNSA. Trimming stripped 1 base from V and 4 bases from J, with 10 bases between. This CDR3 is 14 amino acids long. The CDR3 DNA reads TGTGCCAGCAGCTTAGATAGGACAACCTATGGCTACACCTTC. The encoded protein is CASSLDRTTYGYTF.

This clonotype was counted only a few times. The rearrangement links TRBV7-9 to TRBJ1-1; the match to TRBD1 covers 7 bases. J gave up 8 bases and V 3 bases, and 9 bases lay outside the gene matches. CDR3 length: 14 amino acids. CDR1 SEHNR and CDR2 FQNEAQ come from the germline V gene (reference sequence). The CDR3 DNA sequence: TGTGCCAGCAGCTTGTTGGACAGGAGACCCGAAGCTTTCTTT. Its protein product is CASSLLDRRPEAFF.